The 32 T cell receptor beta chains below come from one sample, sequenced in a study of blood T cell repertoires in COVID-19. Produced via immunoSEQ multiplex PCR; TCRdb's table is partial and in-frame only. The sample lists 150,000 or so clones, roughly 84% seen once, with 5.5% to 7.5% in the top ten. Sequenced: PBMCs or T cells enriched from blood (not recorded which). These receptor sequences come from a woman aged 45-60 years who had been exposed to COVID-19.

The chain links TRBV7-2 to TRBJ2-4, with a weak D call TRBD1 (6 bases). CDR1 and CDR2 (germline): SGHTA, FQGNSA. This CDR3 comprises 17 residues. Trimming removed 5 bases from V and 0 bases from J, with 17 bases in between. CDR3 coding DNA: TGTGCCAGCAGCCAAGGACAGCTCTCCCCAGCCAAAAACATTCAGTACTTC. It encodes CASSQGQLSPAKNIQYF.

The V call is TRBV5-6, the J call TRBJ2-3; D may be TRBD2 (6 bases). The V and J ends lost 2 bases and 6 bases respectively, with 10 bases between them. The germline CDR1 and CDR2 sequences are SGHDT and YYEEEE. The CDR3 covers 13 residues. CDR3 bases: TGTGCCAGCAGCTTTCCGGGAGCGGATACGCAGTATTTT. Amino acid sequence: CASSFPGADTQYF.

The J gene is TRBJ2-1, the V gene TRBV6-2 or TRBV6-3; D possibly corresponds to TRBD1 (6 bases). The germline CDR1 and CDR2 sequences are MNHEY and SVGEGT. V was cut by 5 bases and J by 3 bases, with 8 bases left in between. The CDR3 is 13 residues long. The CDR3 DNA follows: TGTGCCAGCAGTACAGGGTTCTACAATGAGCAGTTCTTC. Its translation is CASSTGFYNEQFF.

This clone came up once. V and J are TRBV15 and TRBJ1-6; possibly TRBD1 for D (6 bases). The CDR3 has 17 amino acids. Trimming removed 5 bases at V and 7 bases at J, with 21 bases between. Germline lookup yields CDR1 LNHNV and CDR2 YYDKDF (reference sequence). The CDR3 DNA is TGTGCCACCAGCTACAGGGATTTCCGCCTCAAAAATTCACCCCTCCACTTT. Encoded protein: CATSYRDFRLKNSPLHF.

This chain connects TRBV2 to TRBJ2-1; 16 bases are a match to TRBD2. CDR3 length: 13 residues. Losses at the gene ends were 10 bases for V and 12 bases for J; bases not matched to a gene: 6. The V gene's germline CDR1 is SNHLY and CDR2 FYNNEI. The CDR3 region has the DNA TGTGCCACCTCCGGGACTAGCGGGGGGGGGCAGTTCTTC. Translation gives CATSGTSGGGQFF.

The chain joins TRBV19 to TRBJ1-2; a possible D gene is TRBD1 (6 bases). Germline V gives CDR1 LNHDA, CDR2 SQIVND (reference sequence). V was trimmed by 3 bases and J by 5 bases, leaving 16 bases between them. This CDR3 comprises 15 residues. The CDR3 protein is CASSMVVRGLYGYTF. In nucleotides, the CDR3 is TGTGCCAGTAGTATGGTCGTCAGGGGCCTTTATGGCTACACCTTC.

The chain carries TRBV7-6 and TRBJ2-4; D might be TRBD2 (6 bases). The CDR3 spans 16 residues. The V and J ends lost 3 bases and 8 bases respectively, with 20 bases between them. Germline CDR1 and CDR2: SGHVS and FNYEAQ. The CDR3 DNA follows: TGTGCCAGCAGCTTGCCCCCTAGCGCCAAGGCGGACATTCAGTACTTC. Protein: CASSLPPSAKADIQYF.

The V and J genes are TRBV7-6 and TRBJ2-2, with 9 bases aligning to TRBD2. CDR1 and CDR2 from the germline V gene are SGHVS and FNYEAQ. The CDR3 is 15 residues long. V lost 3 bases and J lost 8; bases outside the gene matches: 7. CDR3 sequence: CASSFLGLASGELFF. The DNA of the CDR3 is TGTGCCAGCAGCTTCCTCGGACTAGCGTCGGGGGAGCTGTTTTTT.

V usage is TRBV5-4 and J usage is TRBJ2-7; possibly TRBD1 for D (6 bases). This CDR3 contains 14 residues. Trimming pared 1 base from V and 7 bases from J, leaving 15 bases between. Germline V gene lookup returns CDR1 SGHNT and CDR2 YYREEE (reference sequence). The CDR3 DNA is TGTGCCAGCAGCTTGAAAGGGGGTAATAAAGAGCAGTACTTC. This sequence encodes CASSLKGGNKEQYF.

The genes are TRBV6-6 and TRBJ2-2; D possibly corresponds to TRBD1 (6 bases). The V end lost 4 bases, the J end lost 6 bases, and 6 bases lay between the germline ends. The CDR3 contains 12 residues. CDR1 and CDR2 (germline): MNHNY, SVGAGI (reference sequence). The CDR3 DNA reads TGTGCCAGCAGTTCAGGGGCCGGGGAGCTGTTTTTT. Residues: CASSSGAGELFF.

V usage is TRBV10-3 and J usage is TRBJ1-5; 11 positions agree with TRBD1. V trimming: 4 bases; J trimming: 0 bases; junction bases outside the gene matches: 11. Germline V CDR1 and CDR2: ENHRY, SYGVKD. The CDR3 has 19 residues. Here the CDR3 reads CAISGDSGTGGYSNQPQHF. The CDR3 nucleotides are TGTGCCATCAGTGGTGATTCCGGGACAGGGGGTTATAGCAATCAGCCCCAGCATTTT.

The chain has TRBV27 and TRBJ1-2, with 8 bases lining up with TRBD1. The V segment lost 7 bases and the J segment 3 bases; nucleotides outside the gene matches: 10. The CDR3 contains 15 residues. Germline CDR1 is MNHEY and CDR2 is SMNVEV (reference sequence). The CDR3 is CASIPLTGGDYGYTF. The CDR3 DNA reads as TGTGCCAGCATCCCACTCACAGGGGGAGACTATGGCTACACCTTC.

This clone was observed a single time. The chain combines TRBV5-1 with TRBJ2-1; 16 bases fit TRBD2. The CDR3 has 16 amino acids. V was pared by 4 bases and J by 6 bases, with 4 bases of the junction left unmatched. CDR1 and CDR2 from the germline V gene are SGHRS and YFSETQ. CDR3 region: CASSTGTSGRGNEQFF. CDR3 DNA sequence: TGCGCCAGCAGCACCGGGACTAGCGGGAGGGGCAATGAGCAGTTCTTC.

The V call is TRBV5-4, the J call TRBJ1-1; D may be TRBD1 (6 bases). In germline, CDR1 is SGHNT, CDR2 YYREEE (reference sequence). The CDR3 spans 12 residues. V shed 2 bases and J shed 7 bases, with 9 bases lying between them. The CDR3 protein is CASSLQGYEAFF. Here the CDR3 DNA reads TGTGCCAGCAGCTTACAGGGTTATGAAGCTTTCTTT.

DNA of the CDR3: TGTGCCAGCTATTCTGCGGGAGTACGGACCGGGGAGCTGTTTTTT. It translates to CASYSAGVRTGELFF. The V and J genes are TRBV6-5 and TRBJ2-2, with 7 nucleotides matching TRBD2. CDR3 length: 15 residues. Germline loops: CDR1 MNHEY, CDR2 SVGAGI. V was pared by 8 bases and J by 5 bases, with 11 bases of the junction left unmatched.

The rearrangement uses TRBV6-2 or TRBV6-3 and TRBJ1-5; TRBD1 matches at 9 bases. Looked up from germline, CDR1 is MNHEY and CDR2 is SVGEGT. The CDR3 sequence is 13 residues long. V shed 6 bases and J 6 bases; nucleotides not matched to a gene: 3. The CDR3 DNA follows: TGTGCCAGCAGCGGACAGGGGCGTCAGCCCCAGCATTTT. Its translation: CASSGQGRQPQHF.

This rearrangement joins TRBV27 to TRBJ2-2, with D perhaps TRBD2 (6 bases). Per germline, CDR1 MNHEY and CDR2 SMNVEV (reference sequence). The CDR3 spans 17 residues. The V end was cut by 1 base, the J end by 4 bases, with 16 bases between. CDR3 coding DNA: TGTGCCAGCAGTTTATTATCCCCCGGGGGTGGCACCGGGGAGCTGTTTTTT. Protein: CASSLLSPGGGTGELFF.

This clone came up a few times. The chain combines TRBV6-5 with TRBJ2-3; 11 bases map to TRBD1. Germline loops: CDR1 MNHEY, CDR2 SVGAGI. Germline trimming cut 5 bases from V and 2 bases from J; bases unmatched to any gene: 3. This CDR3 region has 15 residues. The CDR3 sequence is CASSRDRGYTDTQYF. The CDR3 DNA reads TGTGCCAGCAGTCGGGACAGGGGGTACACAGATACGCAGTATTTT.

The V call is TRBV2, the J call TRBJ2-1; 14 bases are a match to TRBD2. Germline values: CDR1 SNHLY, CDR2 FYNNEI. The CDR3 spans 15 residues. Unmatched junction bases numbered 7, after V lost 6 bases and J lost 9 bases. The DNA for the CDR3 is TGTGCCAGCAGCCAAAGGACTAGCGGGGGGACTGAGCAGTTCTTC. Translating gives CASSQRTSGGTEQFF.

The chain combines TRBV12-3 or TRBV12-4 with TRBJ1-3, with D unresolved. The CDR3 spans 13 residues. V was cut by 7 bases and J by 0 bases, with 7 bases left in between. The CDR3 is CASIVSSGNTIYF. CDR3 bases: TGTGCCAGCATAGTAAGCTCTGGAAACACCATATATTTT.

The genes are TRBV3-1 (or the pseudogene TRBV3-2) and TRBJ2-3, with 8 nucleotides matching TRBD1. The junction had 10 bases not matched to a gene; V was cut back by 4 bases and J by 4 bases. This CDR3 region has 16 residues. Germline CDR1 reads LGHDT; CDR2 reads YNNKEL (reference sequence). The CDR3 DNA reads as TGTGCCAGCAGCCTTCCCAGGGGGCTCTCCGCAGATACGCAGTATTTT. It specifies CASSLPRGLSADTQYF.

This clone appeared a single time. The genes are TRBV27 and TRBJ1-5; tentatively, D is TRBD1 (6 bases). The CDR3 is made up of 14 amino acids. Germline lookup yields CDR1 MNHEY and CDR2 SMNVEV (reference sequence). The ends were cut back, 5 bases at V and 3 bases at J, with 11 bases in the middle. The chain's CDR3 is CASSPAGVNQPQHF. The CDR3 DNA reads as TGTGCCAGCAGTCCGGCAGGGGTCAATCAGCCCCAGCATTTT.

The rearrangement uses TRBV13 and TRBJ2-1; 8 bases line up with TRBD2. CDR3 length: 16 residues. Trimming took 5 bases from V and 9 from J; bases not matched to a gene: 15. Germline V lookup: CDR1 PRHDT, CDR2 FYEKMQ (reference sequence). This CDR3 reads CASSQGGGTSFAEQFF. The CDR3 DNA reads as TGTGCCAGCAGCCAGGGAGGGGGGACTAGTTTCGCTGAGCAGTTCTTC. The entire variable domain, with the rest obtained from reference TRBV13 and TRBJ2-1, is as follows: AAGVIQSPRHLIKEKRETATLKCYPIPRHDTVYWYQQGPGQDPQFLISFYEKMQSDKGSIPDRFSAQQFSDYHSELNMSSLELGDSALYFCASSQGGGTSFAEQFFGPGTRLTVL.

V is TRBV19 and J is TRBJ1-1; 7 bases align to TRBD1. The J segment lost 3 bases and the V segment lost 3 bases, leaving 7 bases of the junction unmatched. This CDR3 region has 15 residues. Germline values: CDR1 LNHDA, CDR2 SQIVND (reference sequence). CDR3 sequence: CASSISPQGYTEAFF. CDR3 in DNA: TGTGCCAGTAGTATCTCCCCACAGGGGTACACTGAAGCTTTCTTT. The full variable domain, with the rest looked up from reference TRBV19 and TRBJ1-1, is DGGITQSPKYLFRKEGQNVTLSCEQNLNHDAMYWYRQDPGQGLRLIYYSQIVNDFQKGDIAEGYSVSREKKESFPLTVTSAQKNPTAFYLCASSISPQGYTEAFFGQGTRLTVV.

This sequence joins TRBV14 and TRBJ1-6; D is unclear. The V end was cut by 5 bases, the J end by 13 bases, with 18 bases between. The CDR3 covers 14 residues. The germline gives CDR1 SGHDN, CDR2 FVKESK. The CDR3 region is CASSTATRGGPLHF. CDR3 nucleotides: TGTGCCAGCAGCACCGCCACACGGGGAGGGCCCCTCCACTTT.

CDR3 DNA sequence: TGTGCTAGTGGGAATGCGGGACAGGGGGCGAGGTACGAGCAGTACTTC. Amino acid sequence: CASGNAGQGARYEQYF. This sequence joins TRBV12-5 and TRBJ2-7; TRBD1 aligns across 12 bases. The germline gives CDR1 LGHNT, CDR2 FRNRAP. Unmatched junction bases numbered 10, after V lost 6 bases and J lost 4 bases. The CDR3 contains 16 residues.

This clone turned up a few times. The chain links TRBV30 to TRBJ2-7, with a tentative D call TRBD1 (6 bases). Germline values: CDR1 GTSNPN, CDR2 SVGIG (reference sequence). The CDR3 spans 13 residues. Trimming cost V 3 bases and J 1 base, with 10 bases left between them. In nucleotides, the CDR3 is TGTGCCTGGAGGCAGGGGCGTTCCTACGAGCAGTACTTC. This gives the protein CAWRQGRSYEQYF.

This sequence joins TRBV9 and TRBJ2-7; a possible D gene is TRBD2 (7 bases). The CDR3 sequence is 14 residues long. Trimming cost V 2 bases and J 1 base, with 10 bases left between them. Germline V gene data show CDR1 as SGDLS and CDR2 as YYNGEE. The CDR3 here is CASSVRGGSYEQYF. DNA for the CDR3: TGTGCCAGCAGCGTTAGGGGGGGATCCTACGAGCAGTACTTC.

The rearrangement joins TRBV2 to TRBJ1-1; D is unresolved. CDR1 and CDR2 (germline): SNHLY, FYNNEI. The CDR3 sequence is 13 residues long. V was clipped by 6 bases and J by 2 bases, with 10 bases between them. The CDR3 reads CASRYERNTEAFF. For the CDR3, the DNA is TGTGCCAGCAGGTACGAGAGAAACACTGAAGCTTTCTTT.

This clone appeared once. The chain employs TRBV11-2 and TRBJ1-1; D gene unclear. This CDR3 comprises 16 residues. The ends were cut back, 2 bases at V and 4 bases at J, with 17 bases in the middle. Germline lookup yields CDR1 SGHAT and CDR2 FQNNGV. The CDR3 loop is CASSLSSAGFFTEAFF. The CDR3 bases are TGTGCCAGCAGCTTATCATCGGCAGGCTTCTTCACTGAAGCTTTCTTT.

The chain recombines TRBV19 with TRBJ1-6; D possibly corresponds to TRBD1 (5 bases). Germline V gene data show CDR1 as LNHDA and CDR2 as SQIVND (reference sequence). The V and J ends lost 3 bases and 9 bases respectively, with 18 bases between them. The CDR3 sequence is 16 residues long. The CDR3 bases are TGTGCCAGTAGTATCGGCGGGACTAGATCCAGTTCACCCCTCCACTTT. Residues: CASSIGGTRSSSPLHF.

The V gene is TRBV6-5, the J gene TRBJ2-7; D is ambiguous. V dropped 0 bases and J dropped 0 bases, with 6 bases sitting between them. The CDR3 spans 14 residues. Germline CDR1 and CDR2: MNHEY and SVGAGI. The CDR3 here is CASSYSSGSYEQYF. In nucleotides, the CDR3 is TGTGCCAGCAGTTACTCGTCAGGCTCCTACGAGCAGTACTTC.